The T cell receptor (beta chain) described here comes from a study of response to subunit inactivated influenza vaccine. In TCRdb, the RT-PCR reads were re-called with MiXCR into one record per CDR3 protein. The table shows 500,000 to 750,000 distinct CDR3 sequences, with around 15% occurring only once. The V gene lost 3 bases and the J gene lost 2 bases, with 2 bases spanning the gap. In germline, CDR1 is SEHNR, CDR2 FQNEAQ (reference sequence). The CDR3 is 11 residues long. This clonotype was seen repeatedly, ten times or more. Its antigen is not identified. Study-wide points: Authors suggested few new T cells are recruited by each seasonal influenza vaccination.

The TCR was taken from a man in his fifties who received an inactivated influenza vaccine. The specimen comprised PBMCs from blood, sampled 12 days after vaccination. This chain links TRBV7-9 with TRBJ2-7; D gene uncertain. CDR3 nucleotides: TGTGCCAGCAGCTTCGCCTACGAGCAGTACTTC. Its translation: CASSFAYEQYF.